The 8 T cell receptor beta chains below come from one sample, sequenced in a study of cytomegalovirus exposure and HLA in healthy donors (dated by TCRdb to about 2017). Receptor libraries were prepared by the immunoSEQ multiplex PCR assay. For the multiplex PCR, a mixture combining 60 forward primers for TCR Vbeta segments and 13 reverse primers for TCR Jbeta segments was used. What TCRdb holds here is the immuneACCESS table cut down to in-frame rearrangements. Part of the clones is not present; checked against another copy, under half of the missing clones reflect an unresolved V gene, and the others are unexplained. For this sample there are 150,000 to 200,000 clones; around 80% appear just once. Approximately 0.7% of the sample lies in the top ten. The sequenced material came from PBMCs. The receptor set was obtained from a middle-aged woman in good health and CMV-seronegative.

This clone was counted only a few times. CDR3 sequence: CSVGLGGVSTEAFF. The CDR3 DNA reads TGCAGCGTGGGCCTTGGGGGGGTGAGCACTGAAGCTTTCTTT. The V gene is TRBV29-1, the J gene TRBJ1-1, with TRBD1 as a possible D gene (5 bases). The V gene lost 6 bases and the J gene lost 4 bases, with 18 bases spanning the gap. This CDR3 has 14 amino acids. CDR1 and CDR2 (germline): SQVTM, ANQGSEA. Full variable domain (missing parts from reference TRBV29-1 and TRBJ1-1): SAVISQKPSRDICQRGTSLTIQCQVDSQVTMMFWYRQQPGQSLTLIATANQGSEATYESGFVIDKFPISRPNLTFSTLTVSNMSPEDSSIYLCSVGLGGVSTEAFFGQGTRLTVV.

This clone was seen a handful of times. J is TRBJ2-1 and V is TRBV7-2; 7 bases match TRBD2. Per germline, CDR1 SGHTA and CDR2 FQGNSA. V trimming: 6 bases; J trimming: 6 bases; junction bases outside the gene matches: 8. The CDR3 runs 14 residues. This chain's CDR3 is CASRTGGGINEQFF. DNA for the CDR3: TGTGCCAGCAGAACGGGCGGGGGTATCAATGAGCAGTTCTTC. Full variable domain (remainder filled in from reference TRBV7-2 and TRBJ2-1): GAGVSQSPSNKVTEKGKDVELRCDPISGHTALYWYRQSLGQGLEFLIYFQGNSAPDKSGLPSDRFSAERTGGSVSTLTIQRTQQEDSAVYLCASRTGGGINEQFFGPGTRLTVL.

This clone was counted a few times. CDR3 coding DNA: TGCGCCAGCAGCCAAGGGACAGGGTACAATCAGCCCCAGCATTTT. Protein: CASSQGTGYNQPQHF. The chain couples TRBV4-1 to TRBJ1-5, with TRBD1 matching 8 bases. The CDR3 sequence is 15 residues long. After removal of 1 base from V and 3 bases from J, the junction contained 2 bases not matched to a gene. From germline, CDR1 is MGHRA and CDR2 YSYEKL.

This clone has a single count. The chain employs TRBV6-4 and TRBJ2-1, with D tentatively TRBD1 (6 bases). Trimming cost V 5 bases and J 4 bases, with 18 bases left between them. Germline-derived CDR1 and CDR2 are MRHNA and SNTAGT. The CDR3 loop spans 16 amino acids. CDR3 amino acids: CASSSRAQGFYNEQFF. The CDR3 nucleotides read TGTGCCAGCAGTTCGAGGGCACAGGGCTTTTACAATGAGCAGTTCTTC.

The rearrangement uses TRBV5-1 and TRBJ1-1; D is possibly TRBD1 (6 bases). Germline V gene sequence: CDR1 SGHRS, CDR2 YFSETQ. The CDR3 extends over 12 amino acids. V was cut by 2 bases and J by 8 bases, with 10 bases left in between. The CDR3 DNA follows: TGCGCCAGCAGCTTTACAGGGTGCGAAGCTTTCTTT. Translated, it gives CASSFTGCEAFF.

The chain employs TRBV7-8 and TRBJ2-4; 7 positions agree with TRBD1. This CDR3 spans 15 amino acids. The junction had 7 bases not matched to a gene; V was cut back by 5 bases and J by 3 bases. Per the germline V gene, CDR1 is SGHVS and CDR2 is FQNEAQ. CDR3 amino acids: CASSLDRVGKNIQYF. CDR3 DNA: TGTGCCAGCAGCCTTGACAGGGTTGGCAAAAACATTCAGTACTTC.

In nucleotides, the CDR3 is TGTGCCAGCAGTGTTCACCGGCGAGAGGAGTTGCGCAATCAGCCCCAGCATTTT. This codes for CASSVHRREELRNQPQHF. The V call is TRBV6-1, the J call TRBJ1-5; D unclear. CDR1 and CDR2 from the germline V gene are MNHNS and SASEGT. CDR3 length equals 18 residues. Trimming removed 4 bases at V and 2 bases at J, with 21 bases between.

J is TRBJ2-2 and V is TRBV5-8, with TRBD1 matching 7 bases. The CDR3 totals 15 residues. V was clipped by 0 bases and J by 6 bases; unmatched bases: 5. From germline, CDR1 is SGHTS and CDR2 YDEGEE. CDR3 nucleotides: TGTGCCAGCAGCTTGGGCAGGGGGTTTGCCGGGGAGCTGTTTTTT. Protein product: CASSLGRGFAGELFF.